The 11 T cell receptor beta chains below come from one sample, sequenced in a study of cytomegalovirus exposure and HLA in healthy donors. PCR primers comprised 60 Vbeta and 13 Jbeta primers. Assay: immunoSEQ multiplex PCR; the TCRdb copy retains only in-frame clones and omits some. The sample is made up of about 130,000 clones, and the top ten hold about 2% of it. The sequenced sample consisted of PBMCs. The origin of the receptors is a man in his forties or fifties in good health and CMV-seronegative.

This chain links TRBV6-6 with TRBJ2-1; no clear D gene. The V end was cut by 6 bases, the J end by 4 bases, with 4 bases between. There are 11 residues in the CDR3. The germline V gene encodes CDR1 MNHNY and CDR2 SVGAGI (reference sequence). CDR3 nucleotides: TGTGCCAGCAGGGAGTACAATGAGCAGTTCTTC. Amino acids: CASREYNEQFF.

V and J are TRBV6-5 and TRBJ1-3; 12 positions match TRBD1. Germline V CDR1 and CDR2: MNHEY, SVGAGI. CDR3 length: 15 residues. The J segment lost 8 bases and the V segment lost 6 bases, leaving 8 bases of the junction unmatched. The CDR3 loop reads CASRAGTGGKDTIYF. The CDR3 DNA reads TGTGCCAGCAGAGCCGGGACAGGGGGCAAGGACACCATATATTTT.

This chain connects TRBV6-6 to TRBJ2-1, with D perhaps matching TRBD2 (5 bases). Trimming stripped 2 bases from V and 0 bases from J, with 5 bases between. Germline assignment: CDR1 MNHNY and CDR2 SVGAGI (reference sequence). This CDR3 is built from 14 residues. CDR3 amino acids: CASSYGSSYNEQFF. As DNA, the CDR3 is TGTGCCAGCAGTTACGGGAGCTCCTACAATGAGCAGTTCTTC.

CDR3: CASSLIGTSGRGRNEQYF. The CDR3 bases are TGTGCCAGCAGTTTAATAGGGACTAGCGGGAGGGGCAGGAACGAGCAGTACTTC. J is TRBJ2-7 and V is TRBV27; 16 bases align to TRBD2. Trimming at V came to 2 bases and at J to 5 bases, leaving 9 bases not matched to a gene. The CDR3 has 18 residues. The V gene's germline CDR1 is MNHEY and CDR2 SMNVEV (reference sequence).

The CDR3 loop reads CASSLAGTGGNQPQHF. Here the CDR3 DNA reads TGTGCCAGCAGCTTGGCCGGGACAGGGGGTAATCAGCCCCAGCATTTT. V and J are TRBV5-5 and TRBJ1-5; 11 nucleotides agree with TRBD1. The CDR3 is made up of 16 amino acids. After removal of 0 bases from V and 4 bases from J, the junction contained 3 bases not matched to a gene. The germline V gene encodes CDR1 SGHKS and CDR2 YYEKEE (reference sequence).

The chain joins TRBV10-3 to TRBJ1-2; D is perhaps TRBD1 (6 bases). In germline, CDR1 is ENHRY, CDR2 SYGVKD. Trimming stripped 3 bases from V and 4 bases from J, with 9 bases between. This CDR3 spans 13 amino acids. CDR3 DNA sequence: TGTGCCATCAGTGACAGGGGCCCCTATGGCTACACCTTC. This sequence encodes CAISDRGPYGYTF.

The gene calls are TRBV5-6 and TRBJ2-7, with a weak D call TRBD1 (5 bases). In germline, CDR1 is SGHDT, CDR2 YYEEEE. Trimming removed 0 bases at V and 6 bases at J, with 16 bases between. The CDR3 loop spans 15 amino acids. DNA of the CDR3: TGTGCCAGCAGCTTGGATGGCCAGGGCTCAATCGAGCAGTACTTC. Amino acids: CASSLDGQGSIEQYF. The full variable domain, completed using reference TRBV5-6 and TRBJ2-7, is DAGVTQSPTHLIKTRGQQVTLRCSPKSGHDTVSWYQQALGQGPQFIFQYYEEEERQRGNFPDRFSGHQFPNYSSELNVNALLLGDSALYLCASSLDGQGSIEQYFGPGTRLTVT.

This sequence joins TRBV7-2 and TRBJ1-5, with 7 bases lining up with TRBD1. J lost 1 base, V lost 5 bases, and 8 bases had no gene match. The CDR3 loop spans 16 amino acids. Germline V lookup: CDR1 SGHTA, CDR2 FQGNSA. CDR3: CASSPRQGLSNQPQHF. The CDR3 DNA reads TGTGCCAGCAGCCCGCGACAGGGATTGAGCAATCAGCCCCAGCATTTT.

This chain connects TRBV25-1 to TRBJ2-3, with TRBD1 as a possible D gene (6 bases). V lost 6 bases to trimming and J lost 1 base, with 14 bases between them. The CDR3 is 15 residues long. Germline CDR1 MGHDK, CDR2 SYGVNS. The CDR3 coding sequence is TGTGCCAGCAGGGGGGCCGGGGCGGGCACAGATACGCAGTATTTT. As protein: CASRGAGAGTDTQYF.

The genes are TRBV11-3 and TRBJ1-1; D gene ambiguous. Germline CDR1 SGHNT, CDR2 YENEEA. CDR3 size: 12 residues. Trimming pared 1 base from V and 10 bases from J, leaving 10 bases between. Written as DNA, the CDR3 is TGTGCCAGCAGCTTAGGCAATCGGGGAGCTTTCTTT. This gives the protein CASSLGNRGAFF.

This rearrangement joins TRBV14 to TRBJ2-7; 7 positions agree with TRBD1. The CDR3 covers 16 residues. Germline CDR1 reads SGHDN; CDR2 reads FVKESK. V gave up 4 bases and J gave up 0 bases; unmatched junction bases: 9. DNA for the CDR3: TGTGCCAGCAGCCCCCCCCCACGGGACAGCTCCTACGAGCAGTACTTC. Its translation: CASSPPPRDSSYEQYF.